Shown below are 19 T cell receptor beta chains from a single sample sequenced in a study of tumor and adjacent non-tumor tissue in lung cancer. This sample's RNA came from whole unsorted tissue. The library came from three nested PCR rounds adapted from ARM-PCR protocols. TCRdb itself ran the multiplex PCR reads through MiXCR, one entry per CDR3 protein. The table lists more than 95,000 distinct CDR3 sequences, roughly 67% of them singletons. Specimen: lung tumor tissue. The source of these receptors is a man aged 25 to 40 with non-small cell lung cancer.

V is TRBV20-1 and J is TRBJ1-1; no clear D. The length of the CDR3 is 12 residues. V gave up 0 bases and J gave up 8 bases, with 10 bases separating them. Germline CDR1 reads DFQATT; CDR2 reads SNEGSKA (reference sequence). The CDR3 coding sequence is TGCAGTGCTAGAGATGTGCCTACCGAAGCTTTCTTT. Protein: CSARDVPTEAFF.

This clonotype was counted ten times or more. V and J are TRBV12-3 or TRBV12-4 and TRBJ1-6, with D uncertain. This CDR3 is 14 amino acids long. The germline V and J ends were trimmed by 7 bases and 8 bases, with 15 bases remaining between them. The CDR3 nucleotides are TGTGCCAGCACCGTAGGGTATAGGGATTCACCCCTCCACTTT. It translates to CASTVGYRDSPLHF.

In DNA, the CDR3 is TGTGCCAGCAGTCCGTGGGGGGTTTACACTCAACCCCAGCATTTT. Its translation: CASSPWGVYTQPQHF. The chain uses TRBV6-6 and TRBJ1-5; D may be TRBD1 (5 bases). Trimming removed 5 bases from V and 10 bases from J, with 21 bases in between. CDR1 MNHNY and CDR2 SVGAGI come from the germline V gene (reference sequence). This CDR3 region has 15 residues.

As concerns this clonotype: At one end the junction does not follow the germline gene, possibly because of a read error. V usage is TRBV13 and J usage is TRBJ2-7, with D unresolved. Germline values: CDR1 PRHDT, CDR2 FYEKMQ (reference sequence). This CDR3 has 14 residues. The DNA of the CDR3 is TGTGCCAGCACCTTATCGCCAGTGCCACACGAGCAGTACTTC. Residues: CASTLSPVPHEQYF.

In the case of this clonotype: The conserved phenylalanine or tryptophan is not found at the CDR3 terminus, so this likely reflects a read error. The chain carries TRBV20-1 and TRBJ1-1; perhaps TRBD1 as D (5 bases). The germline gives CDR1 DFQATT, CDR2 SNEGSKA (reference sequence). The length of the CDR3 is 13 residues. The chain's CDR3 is CSTSPGTNTEAFS. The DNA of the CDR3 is TGCAGCACTAGCCCCGGGACTAACACTGAAGCTTTCTCT.

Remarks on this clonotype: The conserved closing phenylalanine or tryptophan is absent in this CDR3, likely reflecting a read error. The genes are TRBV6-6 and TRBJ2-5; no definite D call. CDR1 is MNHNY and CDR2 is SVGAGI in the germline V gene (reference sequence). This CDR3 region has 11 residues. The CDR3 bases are TGTGCTAGCAGTTACGATGAGACCCAGTACCTT. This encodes CASSYDETQYL.

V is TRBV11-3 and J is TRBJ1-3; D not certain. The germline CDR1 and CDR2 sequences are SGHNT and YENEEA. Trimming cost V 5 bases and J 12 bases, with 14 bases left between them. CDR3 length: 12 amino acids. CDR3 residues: CASSREGSIIYF. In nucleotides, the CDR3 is TGTGCCAGCAGCCGAGAGGGAAGCATCATATATTTT.

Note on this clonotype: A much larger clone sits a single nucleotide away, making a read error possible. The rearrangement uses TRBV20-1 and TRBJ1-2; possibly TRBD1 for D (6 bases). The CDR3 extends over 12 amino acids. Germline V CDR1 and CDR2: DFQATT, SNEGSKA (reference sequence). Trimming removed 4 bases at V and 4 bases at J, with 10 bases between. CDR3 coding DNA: TGCAGTGCTAATCCAGGGGCCTATGGCTACACCTTC. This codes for CSANPGAYGYTF.

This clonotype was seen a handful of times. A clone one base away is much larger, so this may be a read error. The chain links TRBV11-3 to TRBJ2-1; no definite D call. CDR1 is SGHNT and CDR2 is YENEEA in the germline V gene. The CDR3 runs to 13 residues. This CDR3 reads CANSSLRGNEQFF. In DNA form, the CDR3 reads TGTGCCAACAGCTCCCTGCGTGGGAATGAGCAGTTCTTC.

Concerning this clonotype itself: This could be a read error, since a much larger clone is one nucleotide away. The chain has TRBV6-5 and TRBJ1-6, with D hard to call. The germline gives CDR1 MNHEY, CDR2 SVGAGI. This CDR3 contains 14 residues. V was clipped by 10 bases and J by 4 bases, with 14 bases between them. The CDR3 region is CANSSGPYNSPLHF. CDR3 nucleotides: TGTGCCAACAGCTCGGGTCCTTATAATTCACCCCTCCACTTT.

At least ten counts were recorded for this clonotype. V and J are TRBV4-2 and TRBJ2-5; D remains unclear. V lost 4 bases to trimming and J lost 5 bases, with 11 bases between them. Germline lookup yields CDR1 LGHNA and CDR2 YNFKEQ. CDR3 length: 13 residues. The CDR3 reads CASSPGPAETQYF. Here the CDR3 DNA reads TGTGCCAGCAGCCCCGGACCAGCGGAGACCCAGTACTTC.

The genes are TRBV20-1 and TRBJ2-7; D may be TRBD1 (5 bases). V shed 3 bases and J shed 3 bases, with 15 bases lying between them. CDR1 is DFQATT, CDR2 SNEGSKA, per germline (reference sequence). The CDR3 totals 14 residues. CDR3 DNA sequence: TGCAGTGCTAGCTTGTCAGGGTATGTCTACGAGCAGTACTTC. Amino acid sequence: CSASLSGYVYEQYF.

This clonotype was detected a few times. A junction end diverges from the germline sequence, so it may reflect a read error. CDR3 sequence: CTSSPRGGGQKNTEAFF. Here the CDR3 DNA reads TGCACCAGCAGCCCCCGAGGGGGGGGACAAAAAAACACTGAAGCTTTCTTT. V is TRBV4-1 and J is TRBJ1-1; a weak D match, TRBD1 (6 bases). The V gene's germline CDR1 is MGHRA and CDR2 YSYEKL. This CDR3 has 17 residues.

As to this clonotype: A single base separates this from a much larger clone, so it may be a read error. The CDR3 loop is CASSSRVTYGHTF. CDR3 sequence (DNA): TGTGCCAGCAGTTCCCGGGTCACCTATGGCCACACCTTC. This rearrangement joins TRBV5-6 to TRBJ1-2; D uncertain. Germline V CDR1 and CDR2: SGHDT, YYEEEE. This CDR3 spans 13 amino acids.

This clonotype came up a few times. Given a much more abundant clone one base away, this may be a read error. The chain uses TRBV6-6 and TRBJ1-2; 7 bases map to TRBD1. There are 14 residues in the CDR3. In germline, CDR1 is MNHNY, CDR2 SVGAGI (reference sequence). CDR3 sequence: CASTQRGQEGGYAF. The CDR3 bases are TGTGCCAGCACCCAACGAGGACAGGAGGGGGGCTACGCCTTC.

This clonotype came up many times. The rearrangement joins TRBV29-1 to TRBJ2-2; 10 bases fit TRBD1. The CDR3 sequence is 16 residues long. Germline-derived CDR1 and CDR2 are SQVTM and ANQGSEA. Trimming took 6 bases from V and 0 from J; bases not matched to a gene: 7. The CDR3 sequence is CSVQGQGTSNTGELFF. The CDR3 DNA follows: TGCAGCGTGCAGGGACAGGGGACTTCGAACACCGGGGAGCTGTTTTTT.

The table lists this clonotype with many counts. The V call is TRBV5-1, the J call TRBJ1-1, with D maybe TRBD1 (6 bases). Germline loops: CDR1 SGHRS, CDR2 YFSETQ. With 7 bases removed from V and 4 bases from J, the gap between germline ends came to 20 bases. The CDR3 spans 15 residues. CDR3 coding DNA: TGCGCCAGCGCCGACCTCGGGGGGCGCGGCACTGAAGCTTTCTTT. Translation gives CASADLGGRGTEAFF.

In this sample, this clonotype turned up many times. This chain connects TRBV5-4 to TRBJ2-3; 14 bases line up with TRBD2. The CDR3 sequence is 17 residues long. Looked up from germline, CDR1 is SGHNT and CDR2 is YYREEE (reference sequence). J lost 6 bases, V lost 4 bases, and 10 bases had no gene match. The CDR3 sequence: CASSPGTSGSWRDTQYF. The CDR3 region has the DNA TGTGCCAGCAGCCCGGGGACTAGCGGGAGTTGGCGGGATACGCAGTATTTT.

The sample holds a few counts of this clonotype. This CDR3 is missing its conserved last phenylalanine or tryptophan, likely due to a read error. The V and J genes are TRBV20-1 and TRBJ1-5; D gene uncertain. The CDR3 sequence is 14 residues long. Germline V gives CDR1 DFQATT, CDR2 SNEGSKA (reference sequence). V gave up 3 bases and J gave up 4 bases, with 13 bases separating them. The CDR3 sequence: CSASTEIRNQPQHS. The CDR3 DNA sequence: TGCAGTGCTAGTACCGAAATAAGGAATCAGCCCCAGCATTCT.